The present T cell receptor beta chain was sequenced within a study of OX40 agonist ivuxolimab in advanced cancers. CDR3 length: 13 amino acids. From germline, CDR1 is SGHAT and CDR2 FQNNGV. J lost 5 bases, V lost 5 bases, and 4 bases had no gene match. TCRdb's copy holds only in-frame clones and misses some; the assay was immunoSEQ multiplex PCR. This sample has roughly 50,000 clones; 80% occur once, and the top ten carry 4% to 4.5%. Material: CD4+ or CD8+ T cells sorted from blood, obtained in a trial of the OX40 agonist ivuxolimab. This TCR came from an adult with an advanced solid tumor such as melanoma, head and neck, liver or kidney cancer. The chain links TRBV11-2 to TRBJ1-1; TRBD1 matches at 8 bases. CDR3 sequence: CASSRDRGTEAFF. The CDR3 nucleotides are TGTGCCAGCAGCCGCGACAGGGGAACTGAAGCTTTCTTT.